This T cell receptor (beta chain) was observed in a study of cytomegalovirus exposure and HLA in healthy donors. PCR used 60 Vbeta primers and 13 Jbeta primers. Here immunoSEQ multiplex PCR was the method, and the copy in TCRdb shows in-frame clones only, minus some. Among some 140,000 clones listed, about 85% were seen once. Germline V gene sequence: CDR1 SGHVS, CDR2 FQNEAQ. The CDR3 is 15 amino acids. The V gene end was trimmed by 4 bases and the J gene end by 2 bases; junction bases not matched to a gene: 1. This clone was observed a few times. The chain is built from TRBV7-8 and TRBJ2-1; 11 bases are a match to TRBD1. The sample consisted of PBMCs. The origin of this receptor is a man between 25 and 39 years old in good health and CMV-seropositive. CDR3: CASSWTGGPYNEQFF. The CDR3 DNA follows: TGTGCCAGCAGCTGGACAGGGGGCCCCTACAATGAGCAGTTCTTC.